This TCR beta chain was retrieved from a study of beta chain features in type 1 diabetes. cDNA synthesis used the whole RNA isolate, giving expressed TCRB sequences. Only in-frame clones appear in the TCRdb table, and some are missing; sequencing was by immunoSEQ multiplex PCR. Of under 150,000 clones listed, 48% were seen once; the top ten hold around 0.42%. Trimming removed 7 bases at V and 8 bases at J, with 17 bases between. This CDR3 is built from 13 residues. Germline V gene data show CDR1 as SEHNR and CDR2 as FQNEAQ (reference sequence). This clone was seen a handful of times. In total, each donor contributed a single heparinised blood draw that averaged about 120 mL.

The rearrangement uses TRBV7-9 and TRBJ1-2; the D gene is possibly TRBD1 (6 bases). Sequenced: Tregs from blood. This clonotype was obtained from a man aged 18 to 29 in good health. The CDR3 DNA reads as TGTGCCAGCACAAATACAGGGATACGAGGCTACACCTTC. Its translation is CASTNTGIRGYTF. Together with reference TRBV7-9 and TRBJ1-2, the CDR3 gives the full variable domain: DTGVSQNPRHKITKRGQNVTFRCDPISEHNRLYWYRQTLGQGPEFLTYFQNEAQLEKSRLLSDRFSAERPKGSFSTLEIQRTEQGDSAMYLCASTNTGIRGYTFGSGTRLTVV.